What follows are 18 T cell receptor beta chains derived from one specimen sequenced in a study of tumor-infiltrating lymphocytes in primary liver carcinoma. From approximately 490 ng total RNA, TCR beta cDNA was generated with a primer in the constant region. Libraries covering TCR beta were generated through three nested multiplex PCR rounds (using a slightly modified ARM-PCR). Two initial PCR rounds of about 10 cycles each paired TRBV1-TRBV30 forward primers with a C-beta reverse primer. MiXCR was run by TCRdb on the multiplex PCR reads, yielding one entry per CDR3 protein. Of 90,000 to 110,000 distinct CDR3 sequences in the sample, roughly 80% were seen once. Between roughly 17 and 33 mg of unsorted bulk tissue served as the source from which RNA and DNA were co-extracted. Material: liver tumor tissue from sampling region 3. Regarding subset: tumor region T3, left-lateral pole. Receptor source: a man aged 35 to 55 with primary liver carcinoma and hepatitis B virus infection.

A word on this clonotype: A read error is likely, as this CDR3 ends without the conserved phenylalanine or tryptophan. It is unclear where the CDR3 begins or ends on the DNA, so no DNA is shown, and the CDR3 is as TCRdb lists it. The chain couples TRBV11-1 to TRBJ2-4; TRBD2 reflects the table's D call only, with no check against the DNA. The CDR3 totals 17 residues, both ends included. Germline CDR1 and CDR2: SGHAT and FQDESV (reference sequence). CDR3 amino acids: CAISFPGTSGTKNIQYL.

In the case of this clonotype: Lacking the conserved final phenylalanine or tryptophan, this CDR3 likely reflects a read error. The limits of the CDR3 on the DNA are not certain, so only TCRdb's listed CDR3 is given. The V gene is TRBV6-6, the J gene TRBJ2-1; the table's TRBD1 call for D was not verified on the DNA. Germline assignment: CDR1 MNHNY and CDR2 SVGAGI (reference sequence). The CDR3 is 12 amino acids long, termini counted. CDR3 residues: CASSPLRGEQLL.

Points on this clonotype: One junction end disagrees with the germline gene, perhaps due to a read error. The chain employs TRBV6-5 and TRBJ2-3; tentative D call: TRBD2 (6 bases). This CDR3 region has 15 residues. Germline CDR1 and CDR2: MNHEY and SVGAGI. In DNA form, the CDR3 reads TGTACCAGCAGAGAACGGGGGTGGGGGACAGATACGCAGTATTTT. Amino acid sequence: CTSRERGWGTDTQYF.

About this clonotype itself: The CDR3 does not close with the conserved phenylalanine or tryptophan, likely indicating a read error. The V gene is TRBV29-1, the J gene TRBJ1-1; D remains ambiguous. Germline values: CDR1 SQVTM, CDR2 ANQGSEA. The CDR3 loop spans 15 amino acids. Deletions cut 3 bases from V and 5 bases from J, with 19 bases between. The CDR3: CSVDGWWRMRTEAFI. CDR3 coding DNA: TGCAGCGTTGACGGGTGGTGGAGGATGAGGACTGAAGCTTTCATT.

The chain couples TRBV19 to TRBJ2-7; D ambiguous. Germline CDR1 is LNHDA and CDR2 is SQIVND (reference sequence). CDR3 length: 14 amino acids. V was trimmed by 1 base and J by 3 bases, leaving 10 bases between them. The CDR3, as DNA: TGTGCCAGTAGTATAGGGGAAGGGCGCTACGAGCAGTACTTC. Protein: CASSIGEGRYEQYF.

To note about this clonotype: Germline is not matched at one junction end, which may reflect a read error. This chain connects TRBV12-3 or TRBV12-4 to TRBJ1-2, with TRBD1 as a possible D gene (5 bases). The CDR3 extends over 14 amino acids. CDR3 DNA: TGTGCCAGCAGTCATCGGGGCGTGGACTATGGCTACGCCTTC. This gives the protein CASSHRGVDYGYAF.

The chain recombines TRBV6-1 with TRBJ1-5; D call uncertain. Germline assignment: CDR1 MNHNS and CDR2 SASEGT. Trimming removed 5 bases at V and 6 bases at J, with 14 bases between. This CDR3 contains 14 residues. The DNA for the CDR3 is TGTGCCAGCAGTCTACAAGGTACCACTCAGCCCCAGCATTTT. Its translation: CASSLQGTTQPQHF.

On this clonotype itself: Germline and junction disagree at one end, which may indicate a read error. This sequence joins TRBV6-1 and TRBJ1-2; D is unresolved. This CDR3 comprises 12 residues. Looked up from germline, CDR1 is MNHNS and CDR2 is SASEGT. The CDR3 bases are TGTGCCAACAGTGAAGGCAGGTGGCGGAACACCTTC. Residues: CANSEGRWRNTF.

Points on this clonotype: An end of the junction does not agree with germline; a read error may underlie this. J is TRBJ2-2 and V is TRBV6-5, with D tentatively TRBD2 (5 bases). Germline assignment: CDR1 MNHEY and CDR2 SVGAGI. This CDR3 is built from 15 residues. The CDR3 here is CASSAAGANTGELSF. In DNA, the CDR3 is TGTGCCAGCAGTGCGGCGGGCGCGAACACTGGGGAGCTGTCTTTT.

This clonotype was seen more than once but under ten times. This may stem from a read error, because a much larger clone lies one nucleotide away. V and J are TRBV28 and TRBJ1-5; D gene ambiguous. The V gene's germline CDR1 is MDHEN and CDR2 SYDVKM. The CDR3 has 15 residues. V lost 10 bases and J 4 bases, leaving 20 bases between the germline ends. The CDR3 DNA sequence: TGTGCCAACAGCACCGGCAGTTGGGGAAATCAGCCCCAGCATTTT. Its protein product is CANSTGSWGNQPQHF.

The chain is built from TRBV29-1 and TRBJ2-5; D is ambiguous. The CDR3 length is 15 residues. CDR1 SQVTM and CDR2 ANQGSEA come from the germline V gene. CDR3 amino acids: CIIEGSGHFQETQYF. CDR3 in DNA: TGCATCATTGAAGGATCCGGGCACTTCCAAGAGACCCAGTACTTC.

Notes on this clonotype: The conserved phenylalanine or tryptophan is not found at the CDR3 terminus, so this likely reflects a read error. The rearrangement joins TRBV4-2 to TRBJ2-1, with a possible D match to TRBD2 (6 bases). V lost 4 bases and J lost 8, with 18 bases in between. This CDR3 is 15 amino acids long. Germline V gene data show CDR1 as LGHNA and CDR2 as YNFKEQ. The CDR3 nucleotides are TGTGCCAGCAGCCCAGGTAGCGGCCCAAAGGATGAGCAGTTCTTA. This translates into CASSPGSGPKDEQFL.

A remark on this clonotype: Since a much larger clone is just one base distant, this may be a read error. This sequence joins TRBV7-3 and TRBJ2-1, with 7 bases aligning to TRBD1. This CDR3 has 14 amino acids. The V gene's germline CDR1 is SGHTA and CDR2 FQGTGA. The CDR3 loop reads CASSRDSSYNEQLF. The CDR3 DNA reads TGTGCCAGCAGTCGGGACAGCTCCTACAATGAGCAGCTCTTC.

Comment on this clonotype: A read error may account for a junction end that differs from germline. The chain has TRBV11-1 and TRBJ2-4, with 7 bases aligning to TRBD2. Germline lookup yields CDR1 SGHAT and CDR2 FQDESV (reference sequence). The CDR3 consists of 17 residues. CDR3 coding DNA: TGTGCCTGCAGCTTTCCCGGGGCTAGCGGAACCAAAAACAATCAGTACTTC. Protein sequence: CACSFPGASGTKNNQYF. The full variable domain, its missing parts supplied by reference TRBV11-1 and TRBJ2-4, is EAEVAQSPRYKITEKSQAVAFWCDPISGHATLYWYRQILGQGPELLVQFQDESVVDDSQLPKDRFSAERLKGVDSTLKIQPAELGDSAMYLCACSFPGASGTKNNQYFGAGTRLSVL.

This clonotype was counted at least ten times. Given a much more abundant clone one base away, this may be a read error. V usage is TRBV11-2 and J usage is TRBJ2-5, with 8 bases fitting TRBD2. J was trimmed by 2 bases and V by 2 bases; bases with no gene match: 1. Germline CDR1 and CDR2: SGHAT and FQNNGV. This CDR3 has 14 residues. CDR3 nucleotide sequence: TGTGCCAGCAGCTTAAGCGGGGGACAAGAGACCCAGTACTTC. It yields the protein CASSLSGGQETQYF.

This clonotype was picked up many times. A much larger clone is a single base away; this may be a read error. The chain is built from TRBV4-1 and TRBJ1-6, with D unclear. Trimming stripped 0 bases from V and 7 bases from J, with 10 bases between. In germline, CDR1 is MGHRA, CDR2 YSYEKL. There are 15 residues in the CDR3. CDR3 amino acids: CASSQDSIGNSPLHF. In DNA, the CDR3 is TGCGCCAGCAGCCAAGATAGCATAGGGAATTCACCCCTCCACTTT.

Concerning this clonotype: The CDR3 does not close with the conserved phenylalanine or tryptophan, likely indicating a read error. This sequence joins TRBV6-1 and TRBJ2-5, with D possibly being TRBD2 (6 bases). The germline V and J ends were trimmed by 8 bases and 7 bases, with 23 bases remaining between them. From germline, CDR1 is MNHNS and CDR2 SASEGT. This CDR3 spans 15 amino acids. DNA of the CDR3: TGTGCCAGCTGGGGCATGCGGACTATGGTGGGGACCCAGTACTAC. Its translation: CASWGMRTMVGTQYY.

V usage is TRBV11-2 and J usage is TRBJ2-7; D unresolved. Trimming left V 2 bases short and J 5 bases short, with 16 bases between. Germline-derived CDR1 and CDR2 are SGHAT and FQNNGV. This CDR3 is built from 15 residues. CDR3: CASSLCCTGENEQYF. The CDR3 nucleotides are TGTGCCAGCAGCTTATGTTGTACTGGGGAAAACGAGCAGTACTTC.